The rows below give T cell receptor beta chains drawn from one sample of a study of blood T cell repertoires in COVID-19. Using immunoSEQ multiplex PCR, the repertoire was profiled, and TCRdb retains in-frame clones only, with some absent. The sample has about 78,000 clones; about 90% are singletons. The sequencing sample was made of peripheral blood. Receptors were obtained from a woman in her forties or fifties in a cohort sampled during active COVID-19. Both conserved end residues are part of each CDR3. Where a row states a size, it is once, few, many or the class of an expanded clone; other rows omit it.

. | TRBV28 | CASSDPGGDYRGYYGYTF
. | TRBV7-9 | CASSSGTSSGANVLTF
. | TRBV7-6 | CASSLTGTSNEQFF
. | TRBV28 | CASSGGWLRSSGNTIYF
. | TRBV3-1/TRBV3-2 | CASSQDPYTGELFF
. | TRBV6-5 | CASSSEGGGNTIYF
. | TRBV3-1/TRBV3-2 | CASSPTGGHQPQHF
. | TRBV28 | CASSSPLSAPGQGKNIQYF
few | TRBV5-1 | CASSFSTSTDTQYF
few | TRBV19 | CASNRRDRGRGTEAFF
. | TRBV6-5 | CASSYPGTSGTDTQYF
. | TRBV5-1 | CASSFTSSGANVLTF
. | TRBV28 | CASRAGTTLGNEQFF
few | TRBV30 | CAWSVLDTEAFF
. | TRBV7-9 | CASSLLAGSTDTQYF
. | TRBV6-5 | CASLSGASYYEQYF
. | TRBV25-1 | CASAVGQGWTGELFF
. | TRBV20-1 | CSARDRESYTF
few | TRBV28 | CASSSGTGVYEQYF
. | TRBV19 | CASKLTGTGNTIYF
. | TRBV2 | CATKGGRFSYNSPLHF
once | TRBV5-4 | CASSSGQGASYEQYF
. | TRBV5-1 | CASSLSGAGNTEAFF
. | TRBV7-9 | CASSRGATSIQETQYF
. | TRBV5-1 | CASSLGQGAREQYF
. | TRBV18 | CASFTPRSTDTQYF
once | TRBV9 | CASRRGDSGANVLTF
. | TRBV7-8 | CASSLGTGPPNTEAFF
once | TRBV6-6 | CASGGYSYNEQFF
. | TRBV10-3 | CAISRTSDDTQYF
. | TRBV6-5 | CASSPSGKSAYEQYF